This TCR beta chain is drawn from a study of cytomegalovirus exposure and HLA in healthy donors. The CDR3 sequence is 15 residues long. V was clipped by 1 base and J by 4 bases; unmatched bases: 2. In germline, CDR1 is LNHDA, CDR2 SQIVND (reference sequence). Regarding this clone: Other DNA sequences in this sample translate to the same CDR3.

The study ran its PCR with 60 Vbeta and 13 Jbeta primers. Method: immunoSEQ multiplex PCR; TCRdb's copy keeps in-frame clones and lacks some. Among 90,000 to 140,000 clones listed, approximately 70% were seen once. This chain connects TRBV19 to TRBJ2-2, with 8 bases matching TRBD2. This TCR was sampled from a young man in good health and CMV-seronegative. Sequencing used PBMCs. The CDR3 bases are TGTGCCAGTAGTATAGCGGGAGGGCCCACCGGGGAGCTGTTTTTT. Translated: CASSIAGGPTGELFF. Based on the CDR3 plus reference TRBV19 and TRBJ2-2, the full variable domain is DGGITQSPKYLFRKEGQNVTLSCEQNLNHDAMYWYRQDPGQGLRLIYYSQIVNDFQKGDIAEGYSVSREKKESFPLTVTSAQKNPTAFYLCASSIAGGPTGELFFGEGSRLTVL.